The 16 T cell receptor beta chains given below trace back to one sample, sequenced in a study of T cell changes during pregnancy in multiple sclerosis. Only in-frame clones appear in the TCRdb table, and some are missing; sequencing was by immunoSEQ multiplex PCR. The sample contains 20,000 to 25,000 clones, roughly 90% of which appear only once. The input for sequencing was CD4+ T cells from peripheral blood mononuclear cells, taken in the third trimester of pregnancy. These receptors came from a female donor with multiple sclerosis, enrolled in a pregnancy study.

CDR3 amino acids: CASMFGQGNTGELFF. The CDR3 bases are TGCGCCAGCATGTTTGGGCAGGGGAACACCGGGGAGCTGTTTTTT. The chain is built from TRBV5-1 and TRBJ2-2, with D possibly being TRBD1 (5 bases). Germline lookup yields CDR1 SGHRS and CDR2 YFSETQ. The germline V and J ends were trimmed by 6 bases and 1 base, with 13 bases remaining between them. The CDR3 extends over 15 amino acids.

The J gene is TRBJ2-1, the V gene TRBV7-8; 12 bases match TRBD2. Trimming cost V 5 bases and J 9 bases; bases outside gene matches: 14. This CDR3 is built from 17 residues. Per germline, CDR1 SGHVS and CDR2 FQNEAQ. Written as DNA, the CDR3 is TGTGCCAGCAGCCCGACGGTCTCTAGCGGGGGGGCGGGTGAGCAGTTCTTC. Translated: CASSPTVSSGGAGEQFF.

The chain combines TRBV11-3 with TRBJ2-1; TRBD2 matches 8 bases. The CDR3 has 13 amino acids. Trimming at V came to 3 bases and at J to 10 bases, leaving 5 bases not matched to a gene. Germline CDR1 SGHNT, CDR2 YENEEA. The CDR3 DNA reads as TGTGCCAGCAGCTTGGATCGGGGGGGGGAGCAGTTCTTC. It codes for CASSLDRGGEQFF.

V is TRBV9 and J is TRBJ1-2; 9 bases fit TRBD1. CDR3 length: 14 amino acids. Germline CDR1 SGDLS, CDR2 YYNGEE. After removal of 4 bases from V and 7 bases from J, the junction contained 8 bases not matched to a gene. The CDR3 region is CASSLLGTGSGYTF. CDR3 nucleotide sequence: TGTGCCAGCAGCCTTTTAGGGACAGGGAGTGGCTACACCTTC.

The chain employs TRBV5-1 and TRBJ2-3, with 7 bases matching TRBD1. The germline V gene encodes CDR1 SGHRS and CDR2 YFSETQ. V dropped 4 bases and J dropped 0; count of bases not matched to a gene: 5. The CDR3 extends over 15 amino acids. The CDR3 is CASSLGTASTDTQYF. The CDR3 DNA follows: TGCGCCAGCAGCCTGGGGACAGCCAGCACAGATACGCAGTATTTT.

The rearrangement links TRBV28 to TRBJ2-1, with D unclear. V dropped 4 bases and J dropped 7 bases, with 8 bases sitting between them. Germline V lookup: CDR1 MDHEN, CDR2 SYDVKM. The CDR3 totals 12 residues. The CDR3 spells CASSSSPNEQFF. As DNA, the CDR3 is TGTGCCAGCAGTTCCTCCCCTAATGAGCAGTTCTTC.

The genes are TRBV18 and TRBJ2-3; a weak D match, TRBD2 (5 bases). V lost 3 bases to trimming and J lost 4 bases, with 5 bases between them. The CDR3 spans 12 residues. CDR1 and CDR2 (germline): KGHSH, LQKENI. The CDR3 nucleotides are TGTGCCAGCTCACCGGAGGCAGATACGCAGTATTTT. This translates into CASSPEADTQYF. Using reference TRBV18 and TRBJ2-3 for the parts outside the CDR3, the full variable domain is NAGVMQNPRHLVRRRGQEARLRCSPMKGHSHVYWYRQLPEEGLKFMVYLQKENIIDESGMPKERFSAEFPKEGPSILRIQQVVRGDSAAYFCASSPEADTQYFGPGTRLTVL.

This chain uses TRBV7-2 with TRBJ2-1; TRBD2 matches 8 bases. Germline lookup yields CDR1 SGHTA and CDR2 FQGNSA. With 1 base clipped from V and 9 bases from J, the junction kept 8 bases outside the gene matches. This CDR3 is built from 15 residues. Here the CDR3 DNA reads TGTGCCAGCAGCTTAGAGGCGGGGGGATTAGCTGAGCAGTTCTTC. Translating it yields CASSLEAGGLAEQFF.

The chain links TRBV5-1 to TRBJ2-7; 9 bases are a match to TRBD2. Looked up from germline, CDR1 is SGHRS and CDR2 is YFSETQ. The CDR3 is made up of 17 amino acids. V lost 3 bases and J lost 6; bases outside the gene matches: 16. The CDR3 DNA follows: TGCGCCAGCAGCTCCCGCTATAGCGGGGGCCATCCGACCGAGCAGTACTTC. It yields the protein CASSSRYSGGHPTEQYF.

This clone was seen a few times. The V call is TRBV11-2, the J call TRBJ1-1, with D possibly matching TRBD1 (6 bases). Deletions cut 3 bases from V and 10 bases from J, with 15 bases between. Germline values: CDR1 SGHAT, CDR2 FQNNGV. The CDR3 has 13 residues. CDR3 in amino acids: CASSFGGRAGAFF. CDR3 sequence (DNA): TGTGCCAGCAGCTTTGGGGGCAGGGCCGGAGCTTTCTTT.

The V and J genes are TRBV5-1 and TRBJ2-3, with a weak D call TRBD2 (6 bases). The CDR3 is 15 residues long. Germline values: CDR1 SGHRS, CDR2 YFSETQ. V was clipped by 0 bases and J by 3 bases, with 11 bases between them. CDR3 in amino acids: CASSLDVGGTDTQYF. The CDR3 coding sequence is TGCGCCAGCAGCTTGGATGTCGGGGGTACAGATACGCAGTATTTT.

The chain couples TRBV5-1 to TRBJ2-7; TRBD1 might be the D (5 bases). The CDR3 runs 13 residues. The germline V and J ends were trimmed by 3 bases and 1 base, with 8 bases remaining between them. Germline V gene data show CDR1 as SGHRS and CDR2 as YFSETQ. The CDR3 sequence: CASSSAGSYEQYF. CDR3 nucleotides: TGCGCCAGCAGCTCGGCAGGGTCCTACGAGCAGTACTTC.

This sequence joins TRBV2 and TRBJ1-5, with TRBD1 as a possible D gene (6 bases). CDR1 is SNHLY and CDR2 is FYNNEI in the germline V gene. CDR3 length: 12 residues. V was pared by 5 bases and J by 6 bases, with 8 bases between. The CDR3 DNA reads TGTGCCAGCAGTATACAGGGTCAGCCCCAGCATTTT. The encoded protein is CASSIQGQPQHF.

In DNA form, the CDR3 reads TGTGCCAGCAGCTCCGGACAGGGCGTGATGGGGGAGACCCAGTACTTC. This translates into CASSSGQGVMGETQYF. V is TRBV7-2 and J is TRBJ2-5; 8 bases align to TRBD1. J was trimmed by 5 bases and V by 4 bases; bases with no gene match: 12. Germline V gives CDR1 SGHTA, CDR2 FQGNSA. The CDR3 contains 16 residues. Complete variable domain (other parts from reference TRBV7-2 and TRBJ2-5): GAGVSQSPSNKVTEKGKDVELRCDPISGHTALYWYRQSLGQGLEFLIYFQGNSAPDKSGLPSDRFSAERTGGSVSTLTIQRTQQEDSAVYLCASSSGQGVMGETQYFGPGTRLLVL.

The CDR3 bases are TGTGCCAGCAGCTTACAGGGGCGCGTAGGGAATGAGCAGTTCTTC. It is translated as CASSLQGRVGNEQFF. This chain uses TRBV7-2 with TRBJ2-1; D is possibly TRBD1 (6 bases). The V end was cut by 2 bases, the J end by 7 bases, with 15 bases between. The CDR3 runs 15 residues. The germline V gene encodes CDR1 SGHTA and CDR2 FQGNSA.

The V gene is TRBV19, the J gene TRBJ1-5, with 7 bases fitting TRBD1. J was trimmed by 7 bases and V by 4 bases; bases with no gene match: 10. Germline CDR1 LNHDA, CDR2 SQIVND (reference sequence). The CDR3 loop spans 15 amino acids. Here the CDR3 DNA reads TGTGCCAGTAGTACCTTAACAGGGGTGGGGCAGCCCCAGCATTTT. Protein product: CASSTLTGVGQPQHF.